The 25 T cell receptor beta chains given below trace back to one sample, sequenced in a study of cytomegalovirus exposure and HLA in healthy donors (dated by TCRdb to the late 2010s). The library was generated by the immunoSEQ multiplex PCR assay. For the multiplex PCR, a mixture combining 60 forward primers for TCR Vbeta segments and 13 reverse primers for TCR Jbeta segments was used. TCRdb obtained this table from immuneACCESS and retained in-frame rearrangements with V and J assigned. These tables miss some clones; where compared with another copy, unresolved V genes account for less than half of the shortfall, and the remainder is unexplained. This sample comprises 150,000 to 200,000 clones, roughly 84% of them detected only once. The ten biggest clones cover about 2% of the sample. The sample was PBMCs. The receptors derive from a man aged 18 to 30 in good health and CMV-seropositive.

J is TRBJ1-6 and V is TRBV30; no clear D. The germline V gene encodes CDR1 GTSNPN and CDR2 SVGIG (reference sequence). The CDR3 consists of 16 residues. V lost 3 bases and J 9 bases, leaving 21 bases between the germline ends. The CDR3 region is CAWSPSLMDWGSPLHF. CDR3 DNA: TGTGCCTGGAGCCCTTCCCTGATGGACTGGGGTTCACCCCTCCACTTT.

The gene calls are TRBV7-2 and TRBJ2-2; 9 bases are shared with TRBD2. Germline V gene sequence: CDR1 SGHTA, CDR2 FQGNSA. The CDR3 has 15 residues. Losses at the gene ends were 1 base for V and 7 bases for J; bases not matched to a gene: 4. For the CDR3, the DNA is TGTGCCAGCAGCTTAGGGGCTAGCGGGGTCGGGGAGCTGTTTTTT. Its protein is CASSLGASGVGELFF.

On this clone itself: Compared with germline, one end of the junction differs, possibly owing to a read error. The rearrangement links TRBV11-2 to TRBJ2-6, with D perhaps TRBD1 (5 bases). Looked up from germline, CDR1 is SGHAT and CDR2 is FQNNGV. The CDR3 extends over 17 amino acids. CDR3 bases: TGTGCCAGCAGCTTGATCCCACTACCCTCTGGGGCCAACGGCCTGACTTTC. Translating it yields CASSLIPLPSGANGLTF. The variable domain in full, with the rest retrieved from reference TRBV11-2 and TRBJ2-6, is EAGVAQSPRYKIIEKRQSVAFWCNPISGHATLYWYQQILGQGPKLLIQFQNNGVVDDSQLPKDRFSAERLKGVDSTLKIQPAKLEDSAVYLCASSLIPLPSGANGLTFGAGSRLTVL.

The chain couples TRBV7-2 to TRBJ2-5; 16 bases align to TRBD2. The CDR3 length is 17 residues. V lost 5 bases, J lost 5 bases, and 8 bases stayed unmatched. Germline V gene sequence: CDR1 SGHTA, CDR2 FQGNSA. The CDR3 DNA is TGTGCCAGCAGCCGGGGACTAGCGGGGGGGCCTCGGGAGACCCAGTACTTC. Amino acid sequence: CASSRGLAGGPRETQYF.

The chain recombines TRBV5-8 with TRBJ1-1; perhaps TRBD1 as D (6 bases). Germline CDR1 and CDR2: SGHTS and YDEGEE. Trimming pared 3 bases from V and 5 bases from J, leaving 11 bases between. This CDR3 comprises 13 residues. CDR3 nucleotide sequence: TGTGCCAGCAGCTCGACAGGTCTGACTGAAGCTTTCTTT. It specifies CASSSTGLTEAFF.

This chain joins TRBV4-1 and TRBJ1-4; no definite D call. Germline V lookup: CDR1 MGHRA, CDR2 YSYEKL. The CDR3 is made up of 11 amino acids. Trimming cost V 2 bases and J 8 bases, with 3 bases left between them. The DNA for the CDR3 is TGCGCCAGCAGCCAACAGGAAAAACTGTTTTTT. Amino acids: CASSQQEKLFF.

The V and J genes are TRBV11-2 and TRBJ1-5; D is undetermined. Trimming left V 2 bases short and J 0 bases short, with 2 bases between. Germline-derived CDR1 and CDR2 are SGHAT and FQNNGV. The CDR3 runs to 13 residues. The CDR3 here is CASSLLSNQPQHF. DNA for the CDR3: TGTGCCAGCAGCTTACTTAGCAATCAGCCCCAGCATTTT.

V is TRBV5-6 and J is TRBJ1-4; D may be TRBD1 (6 bases). Germline assignment: CDR1 SGHDT and CDR2 YYEEEE. Trimming left V 0 bases short and J 0 bases short, with 9 bases between. CDR3 length: 16 amino acids. CDR3 DNA sequence: TGTGCCAGCAGCTTGGTCGGGGACACAACTAATGAAAAACTGTTTTTT. Encoded protein: CASSLVGDTTNEKLFF.

V usage is TRBV4-1 and J usage is TRBJ1-2, with D unresolved. Germline CDR1 and CDR2: MGHRA and YSYEKL. Trimming took 3 bases from V and 2 from J, leaving 19 bases between them. This CDR3 has 17 residues. The CDR3 loop reads CASSQWQAKTSNYGYTF. DNA for the CDR3: TGCGCCAGCAGCCAGTGGCAGGCTAAAACATCAAACTATGGCTACACCTTC.

V gene TRBV5-6 combines with J gene TRBJ2-6; unclear D gene. The CDR3 loop spans 15 amino acids. Deletions cut 0 bases from V and 0 bases from J, with 4 bases between. The V gene's germline CDR1 is SGHDT and CDR2 YYEEEE. The CDR3 is CASSLVSSGANVLTF. In DNA form, the CDR3 reads TGTGCCAGCAGCTTGGTCAGCTCTGGGGCCAACGTCCTGACTTTC.

CDR3 DNA: TGTGCCAGCAGTTACCGGGGGGGGAACACTGAAGCTTTCTTT. It translates to CASSYRGGNTEAFF. The V call is TRBV6-5, the J call TRBJ1-1, with D tentatively TRBD1 (5 bases). The CDR3 totals 14 residues. Germline assignment: CDR1 MNHEY and CDR2 SVGAGI. V lost 2 bases and J 1 base, leaving 8 bases between the germline ends.

The chain combines TRBV10-3 with TRBJ1-1, with 7 bases aligning to TRBD1. V dropped 3 bases and J dropped 6; count of bases not matched to a gene: 4. This CDR3 region has 13 residues. Germline lookup yields CDR1 ENHRY and CDR2 SYGVKD. CDR3 in DNA: TGTGCCATCAGTGAAGACAGGGTCGCTGAAGCTTTCTTT. Amino acids: CAISEDRVAEAFF.

In DNA form, the CDR3 reads TGTGCCAGCAGCTTACGGACGGGATTTGTCGACGAGCAGTACTTC. It yields the protein CASSLRTGFVDEQYF. The rearrangement links TRBV11-2 to TRBJ2-7; maybe TRBD2 (5 bases). The germline V and J ends were trimmed by 2 bases and 5 bases, with 16 bases remaining between them. In germline, CDR1 is SGHAT, CDR2 FQNNGV. There are 15 residues in the CDR3. The full variable domain, rest sourced from reference TRBV11-2 and TRBJ2-7, is EAGVAQSPRYKIIEKRQSVAFWCNPISGHATLYWYQQILGQGPKLLIQFQNNGVVDDSQLPKDRFSAERLKGVDSTLKIQPAKLEDSAVYLCASSLRTGFVDEQYFGPGTRLTVT.

V and J are TRBV30 and TRBJ1-4; D might be TRBD1 (5 bases). Deletions cut 8 bases from V and 1 base from J, with 8 bases between. CDR3 length: 12 amino acids. Germline CDR1 is GTSNPN and CDR2 is SVGIG (reference sequence). This chain's CDR3 is CAAGLTNEKLFF. In nucleotides, the CDR3 is TGTGCCGCGGGGCTAACTAATGAAAAACTGTTTTTT.

CDR3: CASSLDPSSGATDTQYF. In nucleotides, the CDR3 is TGTGCCAGCAGCTTAGATCCCTCGAGCGGGGCCACAGATACGCAGTATTTT. The chain recombines TRBV11-1 with TRBJ2-3; TRBD2 matches at 7 bases. This CDR3 region has 17 residues. Germline-derived CDR1 and CDR2 are SGHAT and FQDESV (reference sequence). The V gene end was trimmed by 1 base and the J gene end by 2 bases; junction bases not matched to a gene: 9.

The chain carries TRBV7-3 and TRBJ2-7, with TRBD1 matching over 9 bases. V was clipped by 4 bases and J by 6 bases; unmatched bases: 4. The CDR3 has 13 amino acids. Germline lookup yields CDR1 SGHTA and CDR2 FQGTGA. CDR3 in DNA: TGTGCCAGCAGCTCACAGGGGGCCGGCGAGCAGTACTTC. Protein product: CASSSQGAGEQYF.

This rearrangement joins TRBV5-1 to TRBJ2-5; TRBD1 aligns across 12 bases. CDR1 and CDR2 from the germline V gene are SGHRS and YFSETQ. The junction had 9 bases not matched to a gene; V was cut back by 5 bases and J by 4 bases. This CDR3 has 16 residues. As DNA, the CDR3 is TGCGCCAGCAGGCGCCGGGACAGGGGGCGCGCAGAGACCCAGTACTTC. This translates into CASRRRDRGRAETQYF.

CDR3 residues: CASSLDLGQLFF. CDR3 bases: TGTGCCAGCAGCTTAGATCTTGGGCAGCTTTTCTTT. The chain has TRBV7-9 and TRBJ1-1; D gene ambiguous. There are 12 residues in the CDR3. The V and J ends lost 1 base and 13 bases respectively, with 13 bases between them. Germline assignment: CDR1 SEHNR and CDR2 FQNEAQ (reference sequence). The variable domain in full, with the rest retrieved from reference TRBV7-9 and TRBJ1-1, is DTGVSQNPRHKITKRGQNVTFRCDPISEHNRLYWYRQTLGQGPEFLTYFQNEAQLEKSRLLSDRFSAERPKGSFSTLEIQRTEQGDSAMYLCASSLDLGQLFFGQGTRLTVV.

This chain joins TRBV30 and TRBJ1-1; unclear D gene. Germline CDR1 GTSNPN, CDR2 SVGIG (reference sequence). V was cut by 4 bases and J by 2 bases, with 5 bases left in between. The CDR3 contains 11 residues. The CDR3 sequence is CAWNSNTEAFF. CDR3 sequence (DNA): TGTGCCTGGAACAGTAACACTGAAGCTTTCTTT.

This chain uses TRBV5-1 with TRBJ2-1, with 9 bases identical to TRBD2. The CDR3 consists of 15 residues. Trimming took 2 bases from V and 4 from J; bases not matched to a gene: 4. From germline, CDR1 is SGHRS and CDR2 YFSETQ. DNA for the CDR3: TGCGCCAGCAGCTTTAGCGGGGGCGATTACAATGAGCAGTTCTTC. Its protein product is CASSFSGGDYNEQFF. Variable domain in full (rest from reference TRBV5-1 and TRBJ2-1): KAGVTQTPRYLIKTRGQQVTLSCSPISGHRSVSWYQQTPGQGLQFLFEYFSETQRNKGNFPGRFSGRQFSNSRSEMNVSTLELGDSALYLCASSFSGGDYNEQFFGPGTRLTVL.

This clone was seen only once. The V call is TRBV7-2, the J call TRBJ2-3; D is possibly TRBD2 (6 bases). Trimming stripped 3 bases from V and 14 bases from J, with 12 bases between. This CDR3 region has 11 residues. From germline, CDR1 is SGHTA and CDR2 FQGNSA. CDR3 DNA sequence: TGTGCCAGCAGCTTCTCGGGGGTACGGTATTTT. This encodes CASSFSGVRYF.

The gene calls are TRBV6-1 and TRBJ1-2; 8 nucleotides align to TRBD1. CDR1 is MNHNS and CDR2 is SASEGT in the germline V gene. V was pared by 8 bases and J by 4 bases, with 6 bases of the junction left unmatched. CDR3 size: 13 residues. DNA for the CDR3: TGTGCCAGCCAACAGGGGGGGTTCTATGGCTACACCTTC. Encoded protein: CASQQGGFYGYTF.

This chain links TRBV6-4 with TRBJ2-3, with D maybe TRBD2 (6 bases). The CDR3 consists of 15 residues. V lost 3 bases and J lost 1, with 11 bases in between. Per germline, CDR1 MRHNA and CDR2 SNTAGT. The CDR3 is CASSERWEGTDTQYF. For the CDR3, the DNA is TGTGCCAGCAGTGAACGTTGGGAGGGCACAGATACGCAGTATTTT.

The chain combines TRBV5-6 with TRBJ1-1, with a tentative D call TRBD1 (6 bases). The V and J ends lost 4 bases and 0 bases respectively, with 19 bases between them. The germline CDR1 and CDR2 sequences are SGHDT and YYEEEE. The CDR3 extends over 17 amino acids. Here the CDR3 DNA reads TGTGCCAGCAGCACCCAGAGGGGGGGAGGAATGAACACTGAAGCTTTCTTT. Translated, it gives CASSTQRGGGMNTEAFF.

This sequence joins TRBV2 and TRBJ1-4; no reliable D call. The germline CDR1 and CDR2 sequences are SNHLY and FYNNEI. Trimming removed 3 bases at V and 10 bases at J, with 9 bases between. The CDR3 covers 12 residues. CDR3 loop: CASSDRGVKLFF. CDR3 bases: TGTGCCAGCAGTGATCGGGGTGTAAAACTGTTTTTT.